Listed below are T cell receptor beta chains from one sample, sequenced in a study of T cell responses to AZD1222 COVID-19 vaccine. The protocol was immunoSEQ multiplex PCR, while the TCRdb copy is restricted to in-frame clones and leaves out a portion. The data contain 100,000 to 150,000 clones, about 86% of them singletons. The source was peripheral blood, collected on day 0 of AZD1222 vaccination. All receptors come from an adult in good health. Each CDR3 is given with its conserved first and last residue. A D gene is named only where the DNA matches it firmly. Clone sizes are given selectively: once, few, many, or a class where the clone is expanded.

TRBJ2-3 once 14 TRBV7-2 - TGTGCCAGCAGCTTAGTCTACCTCACAGATACGCAGTATTTT CASSLVYLTDTQYF
TRBJ1-2 - 16 TRBV28 - TGTGCCAGCAGTTTATCTGATGGAGCCCCTGACTATGGCTACACCTTC CASSLSDGAPDYGYTF
TRBJ1-3 - 15 TRBV30 - TGTGCCTGGAGTTTCGGGTTCGAGGGCGGAAACACCATATATTTT CAWSFGFEGGNTIYF
TRBJ1-1 medium-sized 13 TRBV6-5 - TGTGCCAGCATTCGCTCCGTGGACACTGAAGCTTTCTTT CASIRSVDTEAFF
TRBJ2-5 - 15 TRBV14 TRBD1 TGTGCCAGCAGCCCGGGGACAGGGCAGAGGGAGACCCAGTACTTC CASSPGTGQRETQYF
TRBJ1-6 - 15 TRBV7-2 - TGTGCCAGCAGCTTAGCGAGGGCAGGGGCCTCACCCCTCCACTTT CASSLARAGASPLHF
TRBJ2-3 - 15 TRBV2 TRBD2 TGTGCCAGCAGTGAAGCGGGGGGGTTCACAGATACGCAGTATTTT CASSEAGGFTDTQYF
TRBJ2-7 - 16 TRBV7-9 - TGTGCCAGCAGCGTCACCGGGACACCGAGCTCCTACGAGCAGTACTTC CASSVTGTPSSYEQYF
TRBJ1-1 - 16 TRBV14 - TGTGCCAGCAGCCAAGCTGGGGACTCAGATAACACTGAAGCTTTCTTT CASSQAGDSDNTEAFF
TRBJ1-1 - 13 TRBV6-5 - TGTGCCAGCAGTTCCTCCTGGGACACTGAAGCTTTCTTT CASSSSWDTEAFF
TRBJ2-7 - 18 TRBV2 - TGTGCCAGCAGGACATCTGGGGCAGGGCCAAAATATTTCTACGAGCAGTACTTC CASRTSGAGPKYFYEQYF
TRBJ1-1 - 15 TRBV29-1 TRBD1 TGCAGCGTCACCATATCCGGGACAGGGGCCACTGAAGCTTTCTTT CSVTISGTGATEAFF
TRBJ1-2 - 12 TRBV4-3 - TGCGCCAGTCGAGGGGCAAATTATGGCTACACCTTC CASRGANYGYTF
TRBJ2-5 - 14 TRBV5-5 - TGTGCCAGCAGCTTTATTTGGGGGCAAGAGACCCAGTACTTC CASSFIWGQETQYF
TRBJ2-3 - 15 TRBV5-1 - TGCGCCAGCAGCTTGGATCCAGGGGGCACAGATACGCAGTATTTT CASSLDPGGTDTQYF
TRBJ1-4 - 16 TRBV7-8 - TGTGCCAGCAGCTTACGCTCGTTTGCAACTAATGAAAAACTGTTTTTT CASSLRSFATNEKLFF
TRBJ1-6 - 15 TRBV27 - TGTGCCAGCAGTCCGCAGGGGCAGAATAATTCACCCCTCCACTTT CASSPQGQNNSPLHF
TRBJ1-2 - 15 TRBV28 TRBD1 TGTGCCAGCAGTTGGGGACAGGAAACCCCTCGTGGCTACACCTTC CASSWGQETPRGYTF
TRBJ1-5 - 13 TRBV7-9 - TGTGCCAGCAGTTACAGGGACAATCAGCCCCAGCATTTT CASSYRDNQPQHF
TRBJ1-1 - 13 TRBV10-2 - TGCGCCAGCAGTTTCCAGGGCAGCACTGAAGCTTTCTTT CASSFQGSTEAFF
TRBJ1-2 once 13 TRBV27 TRBD1 TGTGCCAGCAGTTTAATGACAGGGGAGGGCTACACCTTC CASSLMTGEGYTF
TRBJ1-5 - 13 TRBV7-9 - TGTGCCAGCAGCCGGGGTTACAATCAGCCCCAGCATTTT CASSRGYNQPQHF
TRBJ1-1 - 12 TRBV29-1 - TGCAGCGTTGAAGGGGGACCGCCTGAAGCTTTCTTT CSVEGGPPEAFF
TRBJ2-5 - 13 TRBV9 - TGTGCCAGCAGCGTAACTATCGGGAGCTCCCAGTACTTC CASSVTIGSSQYF
TRBJ2-2 few 13 TRBV7-9 - TGTGCCAGCAGCTCCACGGTTGGCGGGGAGCTGTTTTTT CASSSTVGGELFF
TRBJ1-6 - 13 TRBV12-3/TRBV12-4 - TGTGCCAGCAGTTGGGGGCAGGAGTCACCCCTCCACTTT CASSWGQESPLHF
TRBJ2-1 - 15 TRBV28 TRBD2 TGTGCCAGCGGGAGACTAGCGGGACAATACAATGAGCAGTTCTTC CASGRLAGQYNEQFF
TRBJ2-3 - 16 TRBV19 TRBD2 TGTGCCAGTAGTACGGGACTAGCGGGACCCACAGATACGCAGTATTTT CASSTGLAGPTDTQYF
TRBJ2-2 - 14 TRBV7-8 TRBD1 TGTGCCAGCAGCAGCGACAGGGTAGCCGGGGAGCTGTTTTTT CASSSDRVAGELFF
TRBJ2-7 - 14 TRBV10-2 - TGCGCCAGCAGTTCCAGGGGAGTCGATTACGAGCAGTACTTC CASSSRGVDYEQYF
TRBJ2-7 - 13 TRBV6-5 - TGTGCCAGCAGTTACTCGGTCCTGGGGGAGCAGTACTTC CASSYSVLGEQYF